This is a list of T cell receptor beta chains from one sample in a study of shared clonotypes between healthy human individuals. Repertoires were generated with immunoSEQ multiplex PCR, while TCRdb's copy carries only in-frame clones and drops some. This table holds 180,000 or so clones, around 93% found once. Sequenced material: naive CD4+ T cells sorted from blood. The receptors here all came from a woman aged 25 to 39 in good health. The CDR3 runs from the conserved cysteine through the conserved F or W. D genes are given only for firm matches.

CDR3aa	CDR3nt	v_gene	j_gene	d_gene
CASSLDLGNTGELFF	TGTGCCAGCAGCTTAGATCTGGGGAACACCGGGGAGCTGTTTTTT	TRBV11-2	TRBJ2-2	NA
CARGPGGLGGLGNTIYF	TGCGCCCGAGGCCCCGGGGGTCTGGGGGGACTTGGAAACACCATATATTTT	TRBV23-1	TRBJ1-3	NA
CASSQHFKGSYEQYF	TGCGCCAGCAGCCAACATTTCAAGGGCTCCTACGAGCAGTACTTC	TRBV4-1	TRBJ2-7	NA
CASSTDRVREAFF	TGTGCCAGCAGCACCGACAGGGTTCGTGAAGCTTTCTTT	TRBV28	TRBJ1-1	TRBD1
CSVAKTGDSPLHF	TGCAGCGTCGCTAAAACGGGGGATTCACCCCTCCACTTT	TRBV29-1	TRBJ1-6	NA
CASSSFPGNMNTEAFF	TGTGCCAGCAGCTCCTTTCCAGGAAACATGAACACTGAAGCTTTCTTT	TRBV2	TRBJ1-1	NA
CASSIGSGSDHWYF	TGTGCCAGTAGTATCGGTAGCGGGAGCGACCATTGGTACTTC	TRBV19	TRBJ2-7	TRBD2
CASSLPPDTGELFF	TGCGCCAGCAGCTTGCCCCCGGACACCGGGGAGCTGTTTTTT	TRBV5-1	TRBJ2-2	NA
CASSDDRVPGYTF	TGTGCCAGCAGTGACGACAGGGTGCCTGGCTACACCTTC	TRBV28	TRBJ1-2	TRBD1
CASSFGGAHNSPLHF	TGTGCCAGCAGCTTTGGTGGGGCCCATAATTCACCCCTCCACTTT	TRBV7-9	TRBJ1-6	NA